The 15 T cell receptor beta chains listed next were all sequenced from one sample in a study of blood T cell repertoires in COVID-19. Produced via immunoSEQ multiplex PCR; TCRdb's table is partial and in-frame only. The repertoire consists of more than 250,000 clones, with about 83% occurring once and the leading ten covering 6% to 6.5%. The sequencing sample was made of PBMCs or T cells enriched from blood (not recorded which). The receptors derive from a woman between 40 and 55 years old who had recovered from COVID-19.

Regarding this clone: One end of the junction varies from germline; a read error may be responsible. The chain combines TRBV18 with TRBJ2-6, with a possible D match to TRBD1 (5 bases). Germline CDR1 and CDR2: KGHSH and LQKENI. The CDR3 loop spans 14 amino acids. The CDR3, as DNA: TGTGCCAGTTCACCCAGGGCTGGGGCCAACGTCCTGACTTTC. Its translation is CASSPRAGANVLTF.

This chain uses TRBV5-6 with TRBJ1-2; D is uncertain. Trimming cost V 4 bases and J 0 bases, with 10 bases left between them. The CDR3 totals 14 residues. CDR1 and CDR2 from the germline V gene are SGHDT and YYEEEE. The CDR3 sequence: CASSPPRANYGYTF. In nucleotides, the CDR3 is TGTGCCAGCAGCCCTCCTAGAGCTAACTATGGCTACACCTTC.

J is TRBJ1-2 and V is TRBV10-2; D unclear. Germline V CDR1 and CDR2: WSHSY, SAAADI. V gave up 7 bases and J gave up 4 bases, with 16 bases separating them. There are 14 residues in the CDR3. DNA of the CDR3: TGCGCCAGCACTCCCAACGACGGAGGCTATGGCTACACCTTC. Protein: CASTPNDGGYGYTF.

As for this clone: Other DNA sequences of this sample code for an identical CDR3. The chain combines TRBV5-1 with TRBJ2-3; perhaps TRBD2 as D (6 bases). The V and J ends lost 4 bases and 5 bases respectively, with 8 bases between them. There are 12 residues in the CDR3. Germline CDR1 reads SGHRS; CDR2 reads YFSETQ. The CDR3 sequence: CASSPEGDTQYF. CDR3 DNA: TGCGCCAGCAGCCCGGAGGGAGATACGCAGTATTTT.

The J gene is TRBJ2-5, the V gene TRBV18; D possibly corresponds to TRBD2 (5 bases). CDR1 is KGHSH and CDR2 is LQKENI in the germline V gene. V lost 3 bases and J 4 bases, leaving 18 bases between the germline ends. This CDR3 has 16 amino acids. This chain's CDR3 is CASSPREARAGETQYF. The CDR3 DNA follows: TGTGCCAGCTCACCCCGTGAAGCCCGGGCGGGAGAGACCCAGTACTTC.

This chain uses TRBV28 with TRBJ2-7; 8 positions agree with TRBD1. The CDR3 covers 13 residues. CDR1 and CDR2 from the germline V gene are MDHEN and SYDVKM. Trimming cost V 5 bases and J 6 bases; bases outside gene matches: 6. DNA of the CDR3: TGTGCCAGCAGTGCCTTAGACAGGGGCGAGCAGTACTTC. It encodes CASSALDRGEQYF.

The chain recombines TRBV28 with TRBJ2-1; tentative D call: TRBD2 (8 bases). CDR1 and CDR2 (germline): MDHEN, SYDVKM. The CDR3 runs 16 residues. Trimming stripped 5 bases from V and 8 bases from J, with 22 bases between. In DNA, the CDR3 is TGTGCCAGCAGTCCAGGGGGGGGCGGGAGGCCGGATGAGCAGTTCTTC. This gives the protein CASSPGGGGRPDEQFF.

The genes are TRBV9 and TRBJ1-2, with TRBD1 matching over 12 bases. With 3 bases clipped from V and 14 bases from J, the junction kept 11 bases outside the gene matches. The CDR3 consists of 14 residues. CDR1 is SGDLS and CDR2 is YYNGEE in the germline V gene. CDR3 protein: CASSGVLGQGARTF. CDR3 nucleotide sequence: TGTGCCAGCAGCGGTGTCTTGGGACAGGGGGCGAGGACCTTC.

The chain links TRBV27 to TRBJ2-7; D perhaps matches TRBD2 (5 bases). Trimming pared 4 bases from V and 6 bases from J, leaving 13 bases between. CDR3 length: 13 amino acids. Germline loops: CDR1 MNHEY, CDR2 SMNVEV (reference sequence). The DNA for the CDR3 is TGTGCCAGCAGTTGGCAGCCTCGGGGCGAGCAGTACTTC. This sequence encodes CASSWQPRGEQYF.

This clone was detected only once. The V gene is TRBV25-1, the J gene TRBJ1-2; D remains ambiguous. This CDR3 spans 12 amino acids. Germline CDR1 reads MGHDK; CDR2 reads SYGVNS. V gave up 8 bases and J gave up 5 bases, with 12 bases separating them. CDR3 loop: CASWSGRYGYTF. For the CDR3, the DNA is TGTGCCAGCTGGTCCGGTCGGTATGGCTACACCTTC.

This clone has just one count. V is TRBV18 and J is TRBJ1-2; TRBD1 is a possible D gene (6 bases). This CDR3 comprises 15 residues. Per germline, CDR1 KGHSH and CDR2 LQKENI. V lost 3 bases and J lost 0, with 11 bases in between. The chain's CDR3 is CASSPSTGANYGYTF. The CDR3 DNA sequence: TGTGCCAGCTCACCCTCGACAGGAGCTAACTATGGCTACACCTTC.

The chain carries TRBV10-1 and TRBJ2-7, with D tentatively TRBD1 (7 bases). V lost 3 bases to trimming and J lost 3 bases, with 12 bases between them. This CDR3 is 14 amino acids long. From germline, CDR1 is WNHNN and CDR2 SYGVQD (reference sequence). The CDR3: CASSDVRGDYEQYF. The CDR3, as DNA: TGCGCCAGCAGTGATGTCAGGGGGGACTACGAGCAGTACTTC.

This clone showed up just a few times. In DNA form, the CDR3 reads TGTGCCGCCGCGGGCTATAGCAATCAGCCCCAGCATTTT. Protein product: CAAAGYSNQPQHF. V usage is TRBV28 and J usage is TRBJ1-5; D gene unclear. There are 13 residues in the CDR3. Germline V gene data show CDR1 as MDHEN and CDR2 as SYDVKM. V shed 11 bases and J shed 0 bases, with 11 bases lying between them.

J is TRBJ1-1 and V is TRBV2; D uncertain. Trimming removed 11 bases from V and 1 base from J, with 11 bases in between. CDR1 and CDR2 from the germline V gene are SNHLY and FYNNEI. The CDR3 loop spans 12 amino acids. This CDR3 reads CALTGRNTEAFF. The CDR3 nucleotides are TGTGCCCTCACTGGGAGGAACACTGAAGCTTTCTTT.

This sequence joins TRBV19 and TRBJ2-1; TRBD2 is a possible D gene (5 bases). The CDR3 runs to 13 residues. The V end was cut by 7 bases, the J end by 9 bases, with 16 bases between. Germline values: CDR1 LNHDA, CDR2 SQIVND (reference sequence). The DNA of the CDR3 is TGTGCCAGTAACGTCCGCGAGGGCGGTGAGCAGTTCTTC. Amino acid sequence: CASNVREGGEQFF.